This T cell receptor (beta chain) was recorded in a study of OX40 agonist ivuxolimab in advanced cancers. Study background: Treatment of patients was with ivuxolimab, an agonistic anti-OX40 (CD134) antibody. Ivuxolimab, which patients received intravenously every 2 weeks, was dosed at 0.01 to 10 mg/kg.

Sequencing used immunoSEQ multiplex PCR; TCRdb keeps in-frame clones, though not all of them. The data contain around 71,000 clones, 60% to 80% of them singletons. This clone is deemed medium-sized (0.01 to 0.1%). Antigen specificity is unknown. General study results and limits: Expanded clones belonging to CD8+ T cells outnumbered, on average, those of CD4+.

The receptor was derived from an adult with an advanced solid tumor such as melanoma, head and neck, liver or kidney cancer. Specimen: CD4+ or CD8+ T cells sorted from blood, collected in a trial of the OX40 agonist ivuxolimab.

The CDR3 DNA is TGTGCCAGCAGCCCTGGGGGGGGACTAGTTATCTACGAGCAGTACTTC. Amino acids: CASSPGGGLVIYEQYF. This chain joins TRBV7-2 and TRBJ2-7, with TRBD2 matching 8 bases. CDR1 is SGHTA, CDR2 FQGNSA, per germline. The trim removed 5 bases at V and 3 bases at J, leaving 12 bases unmatched. This CDR3 is 16 amino acids long.